Sequencing of this T cell receptor beta chain was carried out in a study of T cells in Graves' hyperthyroidism and ophthalmopathy. Researchers took RNA transcripts and amplified the TCR beta CDR3 regions from them. TCR CDR3 underwent first-round RT-PCR with the HTBI primer set. TCRdb analysed the multiplex PCR reads with MiXCR anew, one entry per CDR3 protein. The top ten clones hold 9.5% to 13% of a sample with roughly 700,000 distinct CDR3 sequences, about 15% of them seen once. Source material: blood. The receptor's source is a woman under 30 with Graves' hyperthyroidism.

The CDR3 DNA is TGTGCCAGTAGTATCAAGGACAGGGCAAATCAGCCCCAGCATTTT. Translation: CASSIKDRANQPQHF. The chain combines TRBV19 with TRBJ1-5; 8 positions match TRBD1. CDR1 and CDR2 (germline): LNHDA, SQIVND (reference sequence). Trimming removed 3 bases from V and 4 bases from J; junction bases left unmatched: 5. This CDR3 has 15 amino acids.